Following are 29 T cell receptor beta chains from one sample sequenced in a study of cytomegalovirus exposure and HLA in healthy donors. Assay used: immunoSEQ multiplex PCR; TCRdb lists only in-frame clones, some missing. The sample includes 100,000 or so clones, roughly nine tenths of them seen just once. Sequencing used PBMCs. The receptors stem from a woman younger than 30 in good health and CMV-seropositive.

J is TRBJ1-1 and V is TRBV28; 7 positions agree with TRBD1. CDR1 is MDHEN and CDR2 is SYDVKM in the germline V gene. The CDR3 contains 16 residues. J lost 1 base, V lost 7 bases, and 12 bases had no gene match. The CDR3 DNA reads TGTGCCAGCACCCCCGAGGGGGCCAACGAGAACACTGAAGCTTTCTTT. Its translation is CASTPEGANENTEAFF.

The rearrangement joins TRBV6-5 to TRBJ2-7; the D gene is possibly TRBD1 (7 bases). The germline V gene encodes CDR1 MNHEY and CDR2 SVGAGI. CDR3 length: 14 residues. Trimming cost V 5 bases and J 3 bases, with 14 bases left between them. The CDR3 protein is CASSKNRGGYEQYF. The CDR3 DNA follows: TGTGCCAGCAGTAAAAACAGGGGAGGCTACGAGCAGTACTTC.

The genes are TRBV10-3 and TRBJ1-5, with D unclear. V lost 0 bases and J lost 0, with 15 bases in between. The CDR3 extends over 18 amino acids. The V gene's germline CDR1 is ENHRY and CDR2 SYGVKD. The CDR3 region is CAISESFGLRHSNQPQHF. The CDR3 nucleotides are TGTGCCATCAGTGAGTCTTTTGGTCTTAGACATAGCAATCAGCCCCAGCATTTT.

The chain couples TRBV6-6 to TRBJ1-5; D is unresolved. The CDR3 has 14 residues. Trimming left V 7 bases short and J 0 bases short, with 10 bases between. Germline CDR1 is MNHNY and CDR2 is SVGAGI (reference sequence). CDR3 nucleotide sequence: TGTGCCAGCACCGGGATTTATAGCAATCAGCCCCAGCATTTT. Protein: CASTGIYSNQPQHF.

J is TRBJ2-7 and V is TRBV5-4; 13 bases line up with TRBD2. The V segment lost 1 base and the J segment 1 base; nucleotides outside the gene matches: 5. The CDR3 is 17 residues long. The germline V gene has CDR1 SGHNT and CDR2 YYREEE (reference sequence). In DNA form, the CDR3 reads TGTGCCAGCAGCTTGCCCCCGGGACTAGCGGGATCCTACGAGCAGTACTTC. Amino acids: CASSLPPGLAGSYEQYF. The full variable domain, rest sourced from reference TRBV5-4 and TRBJ2-7, is ETGVTQSPTHLIKTRGQQVTLRCSSQSGHNTVSWYQQALGQGPQFIFQYYREEENGRGNFPPRFSGLQFPNYSSELNVNALELDDSALYLCASSLPPGLAGSYEQYFGPGTRLTVT.

J is TRBJ1-1 and V is TRBV29-1, with a weak D call TRBD1 (5 bases). This CDR3 spans 13 amino acids. Trimming pared 3 bases from V and 1 base from J, leaving 9 bases between. Germline loops: CDR1 SQVTM, CDR2 ANQGSEA. CDR3 sequence (DNA): TGCAGCGTTGATGGGCAGGGGAACACTGAAGCTTTCTTT. Translating gives CSVDGQGNTEAFF. Full variable domain (missing parts from reference TRBV29-1 and TRBJ1-1): SAVISQKPSRDICQRGTSLTIQCQVDSQVTMMFWYRQQPGQSLTLIATANQGSEATYESGFVIDKFPISRPNLTFSTLTVSNMSPEDSSIYLCSVDGQGNTEAFFGQGTRLTVV.

The gene calls are TRBV19 and TRBJ1-2, with TRBD1 matching over 7 bases. The CDR3 contains 12 residues. The germline gives CDR1 LNHDA, CDR2 SQIVND (reference sequence). Trimming cost V 6 bases and J 8 bases; bases outside gene matches: 6. The CDR3 DNA reads TGTGCCAGTAGCCCGACAGGGAGGGGCTACACCTTC. This gives the protein CASSPTGRGYTF.

The rearrangement uses TRBV15 and TRBJ1-1; 8 nucleotides agree with TRBD1. After removal of 1 base from V and 8 bases from J, the junction contained 12 bases not matched to a gene. This CDR3 spans 16 amino acids. Germline V gene data show CDR1 as LNHNV and CDR2 as YYDKDF (reference sequence). CDR3 loop: CATSRALRQGRLEAFF. CDR3 DNA sequence: TGTGCCACCAGCAGAGCCCTCCGACAGGGGCGCTTGGAAGCTTTCTTT.

The chain recombines TRBV10-1 with TRBJ1-5; TRBD1 matches 7 bases. The CDR3 has 14 residues. The trim removed 9 bases at V and 4 bases at J, leaving 9 bases unmatched. CDR1 and CDR2 from the germline V gene are WNHNN and SYGVQD (reference sequence). CDR3 sequence (DNA): TGCGCCAGGAATCTAAGACAGGGTAATCAGCCCCAGCATTTT. Protein: CARNLRQGNQPQHF.

V usage is TRBV5-6 and J usage is TRBJ2-5; possibly TRBD2 for D (6 bases). Trimming stripped 7 bases from V and 0 bases from J, with 7 bases between. The germline gives CDR1 SGHDT, CDR2 YYEEEE. The CDR3 loop spans 12 amino acids. The CDR3: CASGRYQETQYF. The DNA of the CDR3 is TGTGCCAGCGGGAGGTACCAAGAGACCCAGTACTTC.

The V call is TRBV10-3, the J call TRBJ1-2, with D possibly matching TRBD1 (5 bases). Germline V gene data show CDR1 as ENHRY and CDR2 as SYGVKD. V lost 4 bases and J lost 8, with 8 bases in between. The CDR3 has 11 residues. In DNA form, the CDR3 reads TGTGCCATCAGTGGCGGGGCCGGCTACACCTTC. Protein product: CAISGGAGYTF.

The chain links TRBV7-2 to TRBJ2-2; TRBD1 aligns across 9 bases. Germline CDR1 reads SGHTA; CDR2 reads FQGNSA. The J segment lost 4 bases and the V segment lost 5 bases, leaving 14 bases of the junction unmatched. The CDR3 is 18 residues long. The CDR3 DNA sequence: TGTGCCAGCAGCCATCTCGGGACAGGGCGAAGGGGCACCGGGGAGCTGTTTTTT. Its translation: CASSHLGTGRRGTGELFF.

The chain carries TRBV4-1 and TRBJ1-2; no clear D. Between the trimmed V and J ends, which lost 1 base and 3 bases, there was a span of 6 bases. Germline V lookup: CDR1 MGHRA, CDR2 YSYEKL. This CDR3 contains 13 residues. As DNA, the CDR3 is TGCGCCAGCAGCCAAGTTCAGGACTATGGCTACACCTTC. Encoded protein: CASSQVQDYGYTF.

V usage is TRBV7-3 and J usage is TRBJ2-2, with D tentatively TRBD2 (6 bases). With 4 bases removed from V and 2 bases from J, the gap between germline ends came to 11 bases. Germline CDR1 reads SGHTA; CDR2 reads FQGTGA. There are 15 residues in the CDR3. CDR3 bases: TGTGCCAGCAGCTCCGGGACTCTTAACACCGGGGAGCTGTTTTTT. Translating gives CASSSGTLNTGELFF.

This sequence joins TRBV28 and TRBJ1-2; tentative D call: TRBD1 (5 bases). V shed 2 bases and J shed 6 bases, with 16 bases lying between them. Germline values: CDR1 MDHEN, CDR2 SYDVKM. There are 15 residues in the CDR3. The CDR3 DNA sequence: TGTGCCAGCAGTTTAAGAGGCAGGGTGGGGAATGGCTACACCTTC. Amino acids: CASSLRGRVGNGYTF.

The rearrangement joins TRBV5-4 to TRBJ1-2, with D perhaps TRBD1 (6 bases). V lost 4 bases, J lost 7 bases, and 20 bases lay in between. The germline gives CDR1 SGHNT, CDR2 YYREEE (reference sequence). This CDR3 has 15 residues. CDR3: CASSTPQGLVSGYTF. Written as DNA, the CDR3 is TGTGCCAGCAGCACCCCACAGGGTCTAGTGAGTGGCTACACCTTC.

The chain links TRBV6-1 to TRBJ2-2; 8 nucleotides align to TRBD2. Per germline, CDR1 MNHNS and CDR2 SASEGT. J was trimmed by 7 bases and V by 2 bases; bases with no gene match: 3. The length of the CDR3 is 14 residues. The CDR3 DNA is TGTGCCAGCAGTGAACAGCTAGCGGGCGGGGAGCTGTTTTTT. Encoded protein: CASSEQLAGGELFF.

V gene TRBV19 combines with J gene TRBJ2-3; 7 bases map to TRBD1. V lost 3 bases to trimming and J lost 6 bases; unmatched junction nucleotides: 6. Germline V gene sequence: CDR1 LNHDA, CDR2 SQIVND (reference sequence). The CDR3 runs to 14 residues. CDR3 sequence (DNA): TGTGCCAGTAGTATCGGACAGGCCGGGGATACGCAGTATTTT. This encodes CASSIGQAGDTQYF. The full variable domain, completed using reference TRBV19 and TRBJ2-3, is DGGITQSPKYLFRKEGQNVTLSCEQNLNHDAMYWYRQDPGQGLRLIYYSQIVNDFQKGDIAEGYSVSREKKESFPLTVTSAQKNPTAFYLCASSIGQAGDTQYFGPGTRLTVL.

This rearrangement joins TRBV7-8 to TRBJ1-5; tentative D call: TRBD1 (6 bases). CDR1 and CDR2 from the germline V gene are SGHVS and FQNEAQ. The CDR3 totals 15 residues. V shed 2 bases and J shed 4 bases, with 12 bases lying between them. CDR3 in amino acids: CASSLRDTGNQPQHF. The CDR3 region has the DNA TGTGCCAGCAGCTTAAGGGACACAGGGAATCAGCCCCAGCATTTT.

This chain joins TRBV6-6 and TRBJ2-7, with D tentatively TRBD1 (6 bases). Germline loops: CDR1 MNHNY, CDR2 SVGAGI (reference sequence). The CDR3 has 14 residues. The V end was cut by 6 bases, the J end by 2 bases, with 14 bases between. DNA for the CDR3: TGTGCCAGCAGGTACCGGGACACTGCCTACGAGCAGTACTTC. This codes for CASRYRDTAYEQYF.

The CDR3 here is CASSLEGEQFF. DNA for the CDR3: TGTGCCAGCAGCTTGGAGGGGGAGCAGTTCTTC. The chain employs TRBV5-6 and TRBJ2-1; tentative D call: TRBD1 (5 bases). This CDR3 comprises 11 residues. Germline V CDR1 and CDR2: SGHDT, YYEEEE. V dropped 0 bases and J dropped 10 bases, with 5 bases sitting between them. Together with reference TRBV5-6 and TRBJ2-1, the CDR3 gives the full variable domain: DAGVTQSPTHLIKTRGQQVTLRCSPKSGHDTVSWYQQALGQGPQFIFQYYEEEERQRGNFPDRFSGHQFPNYSSELNVNALLLGDSALYLCASSLEGEQFFGPGTRLTVL.

The rearrangement uses TRBV30 and TRBJ2-4; a weak D match, TRBD2 (5 bases). This CDR3 spans 14 amino acids. Germline V lookup: CDR1 GTSNPN, CDR2 SVGIG (reference sequence). V dropped 3 bases and J dropped 7 bases, with 16 bases sitting between them. In nucleotides, the CDR3 is TGTGCCTGGAGGTTAGCAGGAGGTGGGAACATTCAGTACTTC. It yields the protein CAWRLAGGGNIQYF.

The chain is built from TRBV13 and TRBJ1-3; a weak D match, TRBD1 (5 bases). The CDR3 is 16 amino acids. V shed 2 bases and J shed 0 bases, with 11 bases lying between them. Germline assignment: CDR1 PRHDT and CDR2 FYEKMQ (reference sequence). DNA of the CDR3: TGTGCCAGCAGCTTACCAGGGCTCCCCTCTGGAAACACCATATATTTT. This gives the protein CASSLPGLPSGNTIYF.

The rearrangement links TRBV5-6 to TRBJ2-6, with D possibly TRBD2 on 5 matching bases. Germline loops: CDR1 SGHDT, CDR2 YYEEEE. V shed 4 bases and J shed 4 bases, with 6 bases lying between them. This CDR3 region has 13 residues. CDR3 coding DNA: TGTGCCAGCAGCCGAGGGGGGGCCAACGTCCTGACTTTC. This codes for CASSRGGANVLTF. The full variable domain, in which reference TRBV5-6 and TRBJ2-6 provide the parts outside the CDR3, is DAGVTQSPTHLIKTRGQQVTLRCSPKSGHDTVSWYQQALGQGPQFIFQYYEEEERQRGNFPDRFSGHQFPNYSSELNVNALLLGDSALYLCASSRGGANVLTFGAGSRLTVL.

This chain joins TRBV7-8 and TRBJ1-5; D may be TRBD1 (5 bases). Germline V gene lookup returns CDR1 SGHVS and CDR2 FQNEAQ. This CDR3 has 15 residues. Between the trimmed V and J ends, which lost 5 bases and 3 bases, there was a span of 14 bases. The CDR3 protein is CASSPGTTFNQPQHF. The CDR3 DNA is TGTGCCAGCAGCCCCGGGACTACCTTCAATCAGCCCCAGCATTTT.

The rearrangement uses TRBV6-6 and TRBJ1-3; TRBD1 aligns across 9 bases. The CDR3 runs 14 residues. Trimming removed 6 bases from V and 4 bases from J; junction bases left unmatched: 4. CDR1 and CDR2 from the germline V gene are MNHNY and SVGAGI (reference sequence). The CDR3 is CASSNRGLGNTIYF. The DNA for the CDR3 is TGTGCCAGCAGCAACAGGGGGCTGGGAAACACCATATATTTT.

V is TRBV9 and J is TRBJ2-3; tentatively, D is TRBD1 (6 bases). The CDR3 totals 15 residues. The germline V gene has CDR1 SGDLS and CDR2 YYNGEE. V gave up 0 bases and J gave up 4 bases, with 12 bases separating them. This chain's CDR3 is CASSVGDTRPDTQYF. The CDR3 DNA reads as TGTGCCAGCAGCGTAGGGGACACCCGTCCAGATACGCAGTATTTT.

The chain recombines TRBV5-1 with TRBJ2-7; 7 bases align to TRBD1. With V trimmed by 3 bases and J by 2 bases, 2 bases remained unmatched. Germline V gene data show CDR1 as SGHRS and CDR2 as YFSETQ. This CDR3 contains 13 residues. The CDR3 here is CASSSTGPYEQYF. The CDR3 bases are TGCGCCAGCAGCTCGACAGGGCCCTACGAGCAGTACTTC.

This clone was detected once. The CDR3 is CASSSDTGELFF. The CDR3 nucleotides are TGTGCCAGCAGCTCGGACACCGGGGAGCTGTTTTTT. The chain links TRBV7-9 to TRBJ2-2; D unclear. The germline gives CDR1 SEHNR, CDR2 FQNEAQ (reference sequence). The CDR3 length is 12 residues. Trimming pared 4 bases from V and 3 bases from J, leaving 3 bases between.